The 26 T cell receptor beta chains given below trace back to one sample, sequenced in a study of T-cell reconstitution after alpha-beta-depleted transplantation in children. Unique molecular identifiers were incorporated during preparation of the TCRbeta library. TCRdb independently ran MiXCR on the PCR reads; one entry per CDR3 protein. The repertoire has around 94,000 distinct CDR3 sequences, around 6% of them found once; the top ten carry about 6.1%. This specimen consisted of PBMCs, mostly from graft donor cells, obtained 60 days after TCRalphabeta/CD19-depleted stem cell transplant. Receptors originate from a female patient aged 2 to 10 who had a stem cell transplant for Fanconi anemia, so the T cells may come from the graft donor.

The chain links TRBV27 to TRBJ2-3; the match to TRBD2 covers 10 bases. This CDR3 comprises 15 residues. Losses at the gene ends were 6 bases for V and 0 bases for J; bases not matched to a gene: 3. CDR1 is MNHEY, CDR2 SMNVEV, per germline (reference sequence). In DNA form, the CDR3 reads TGTGCCAGCAGAGGACTAGCGGCTAGCACAGATACGCAGTATTTT. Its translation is CASRGLAASTDTQYF.

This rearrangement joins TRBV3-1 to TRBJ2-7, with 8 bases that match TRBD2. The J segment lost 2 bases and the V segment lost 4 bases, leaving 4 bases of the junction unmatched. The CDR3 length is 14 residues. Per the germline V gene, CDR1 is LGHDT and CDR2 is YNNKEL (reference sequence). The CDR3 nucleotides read TGTGCCAGCAGCCTTTCAGCGGGGGCCTACGAGCAGTACTTC. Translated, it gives CASSLSAGAYEQYF.

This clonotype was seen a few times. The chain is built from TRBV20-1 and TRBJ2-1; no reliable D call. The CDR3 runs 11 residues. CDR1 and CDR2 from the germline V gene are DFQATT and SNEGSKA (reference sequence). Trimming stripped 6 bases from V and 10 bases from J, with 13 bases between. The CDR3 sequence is CSATPSSEQFF. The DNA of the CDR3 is TGCAGTGCCACCCCATCATCAGAGCAGTTCTTC.

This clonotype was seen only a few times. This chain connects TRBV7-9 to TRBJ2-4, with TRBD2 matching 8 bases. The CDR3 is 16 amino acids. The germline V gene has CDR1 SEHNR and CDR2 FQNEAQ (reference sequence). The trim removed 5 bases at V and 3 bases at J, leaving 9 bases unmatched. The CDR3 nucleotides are TGTGCCAGCAGCCCGGGGTCCGGGACTAGCAAAAACATTCAGTACTTC. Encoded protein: CASSPGSGTSKNIQYF.

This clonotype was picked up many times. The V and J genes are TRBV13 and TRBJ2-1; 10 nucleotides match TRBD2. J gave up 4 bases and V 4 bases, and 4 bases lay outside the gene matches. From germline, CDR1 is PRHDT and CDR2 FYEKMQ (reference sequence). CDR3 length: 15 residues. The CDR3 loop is CASSWLAGEYNEQFF. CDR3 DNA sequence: TGTGCCAGCAGCTGGCTAGCGGGGGAGTACAATGAGCAGTTCTTC. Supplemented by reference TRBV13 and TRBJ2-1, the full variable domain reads AAGVIQSPRHLIKEKRETATLKCYPIPRHDTVYWYQQGPGQDPQFLISFYEKMQSDKGSIPDRFSAQQFSDYHSELNMSSLELGDSALYFCASSWLAGEYNEQFFGPGTRLTVL.

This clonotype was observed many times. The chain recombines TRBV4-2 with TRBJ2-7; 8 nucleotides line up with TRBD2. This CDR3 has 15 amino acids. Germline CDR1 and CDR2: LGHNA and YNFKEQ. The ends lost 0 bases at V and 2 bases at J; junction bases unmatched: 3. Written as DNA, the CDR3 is TGTGCCAGCAGCCAAGATCCAGCGGGAGCCTACGAGCAGTACTTC. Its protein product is CASSQDPAGAYEQYF.

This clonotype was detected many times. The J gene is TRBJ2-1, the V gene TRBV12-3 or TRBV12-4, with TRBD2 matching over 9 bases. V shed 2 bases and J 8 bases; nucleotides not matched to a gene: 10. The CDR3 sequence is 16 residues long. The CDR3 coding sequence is TGTGCCAGCAGTTTATGGGCGGGGGGGCGTCTTCATGAGCAGTTCTTC. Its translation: CASSLWAGGRLHEQFF.

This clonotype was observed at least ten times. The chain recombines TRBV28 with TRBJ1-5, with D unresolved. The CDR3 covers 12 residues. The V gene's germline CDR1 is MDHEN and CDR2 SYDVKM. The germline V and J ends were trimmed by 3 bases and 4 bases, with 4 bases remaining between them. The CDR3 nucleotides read TGTGCCAGCAGTTTGAGGAATCAGCCCCAGCATTTT. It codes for CASSLRNQPQHF.

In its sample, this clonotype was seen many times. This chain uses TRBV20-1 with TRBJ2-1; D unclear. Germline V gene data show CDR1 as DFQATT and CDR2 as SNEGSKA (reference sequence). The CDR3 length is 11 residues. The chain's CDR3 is CRVKGYNEQFF. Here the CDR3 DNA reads TGCAGGGTGAAGGGCTACAATGAGCAGTTCTTC.

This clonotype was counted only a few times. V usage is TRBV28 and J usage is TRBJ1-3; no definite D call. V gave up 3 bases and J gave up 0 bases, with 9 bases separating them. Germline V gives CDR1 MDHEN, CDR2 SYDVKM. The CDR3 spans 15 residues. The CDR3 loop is CASSFLSHSGNTIYF. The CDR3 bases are TGTGCCAGCAGTTTCCTGAGTCACTCTGGAAACACCATATATTTT.

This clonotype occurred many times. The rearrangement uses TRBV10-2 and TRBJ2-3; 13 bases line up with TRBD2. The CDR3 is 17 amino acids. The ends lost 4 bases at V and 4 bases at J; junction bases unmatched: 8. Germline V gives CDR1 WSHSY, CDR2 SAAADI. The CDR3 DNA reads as TGCGCCAGCAGTGGCACCGGGACTAGCGGGAAGGCAGATACGCAGTATTTT. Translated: CASSGTGTSGKADTQYF.

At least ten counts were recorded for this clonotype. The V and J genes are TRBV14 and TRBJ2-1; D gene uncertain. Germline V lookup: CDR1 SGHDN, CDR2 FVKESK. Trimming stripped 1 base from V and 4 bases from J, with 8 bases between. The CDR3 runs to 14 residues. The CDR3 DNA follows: TGTGCCAGCAGCCAAGGTCGAGGTTACAATGAGCAGTTCTTC. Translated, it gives CASSQGRGYNEQFF.

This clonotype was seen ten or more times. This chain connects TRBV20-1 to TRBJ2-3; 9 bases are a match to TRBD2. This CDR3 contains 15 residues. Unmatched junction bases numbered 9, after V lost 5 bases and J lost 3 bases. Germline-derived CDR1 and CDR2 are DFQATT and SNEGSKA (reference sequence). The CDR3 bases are TGCAGTGCTCCGAGGGGCGGGGGGGCTACAGATACGCAGTATTTT. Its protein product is CSAPRGGGATDTQYF.

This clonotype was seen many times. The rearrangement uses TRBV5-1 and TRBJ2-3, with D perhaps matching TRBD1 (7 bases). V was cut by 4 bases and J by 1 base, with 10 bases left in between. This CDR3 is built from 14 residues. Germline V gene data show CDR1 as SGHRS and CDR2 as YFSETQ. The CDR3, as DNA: TGCGCCAGCAGCGCGGGGACAGGCACAGATACGCAGTATTTT. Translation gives CASSAGTGTDTQYF.

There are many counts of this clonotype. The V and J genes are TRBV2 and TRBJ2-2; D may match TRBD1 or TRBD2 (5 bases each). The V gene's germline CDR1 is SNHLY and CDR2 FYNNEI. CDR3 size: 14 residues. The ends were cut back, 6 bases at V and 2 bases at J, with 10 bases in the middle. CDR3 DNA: TGTGCCAGCAGGAGGGACCAAAACACCGGGGAGCTGTTTTTT. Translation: CASRRDQNTGELFF.

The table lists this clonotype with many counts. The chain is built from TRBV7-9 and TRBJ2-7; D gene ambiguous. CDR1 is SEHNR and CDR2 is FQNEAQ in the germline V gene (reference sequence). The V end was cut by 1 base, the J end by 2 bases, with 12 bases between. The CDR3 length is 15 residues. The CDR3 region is CASSLDGSFAYEQYF. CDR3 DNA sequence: TGTGCCAGCAGCTTAGATGGTTCTTTCGCCTACGAGCAGTACTTC.

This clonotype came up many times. The CDR3 is CASTSGGRGRLDTQYF. CDR3 coding DNA: TGTGCCAGCACCTCCGGAGGCAGGGGGCGTCTAGATACGCAGTATTTT. The rearrangement uses TRBV28 and TRBJ2-3; TRBD1 agrees at 8 bases. CDR3 length equals 16 residues. Per the germline V gene, CDR1 is MDHEN and CDR2 is SYDVKM. Trimming removed 7 bases from V and 5 bases from J; junction bases left unmatched: 14.

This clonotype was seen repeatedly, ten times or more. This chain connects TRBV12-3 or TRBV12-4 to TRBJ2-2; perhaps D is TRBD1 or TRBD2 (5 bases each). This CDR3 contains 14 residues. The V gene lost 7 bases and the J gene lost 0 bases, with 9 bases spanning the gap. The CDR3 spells CASNLGANTGELFF. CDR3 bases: TGTGCCAGCAACTTGGGGGCGAACACCGGGGAGCTGTTTTTT.

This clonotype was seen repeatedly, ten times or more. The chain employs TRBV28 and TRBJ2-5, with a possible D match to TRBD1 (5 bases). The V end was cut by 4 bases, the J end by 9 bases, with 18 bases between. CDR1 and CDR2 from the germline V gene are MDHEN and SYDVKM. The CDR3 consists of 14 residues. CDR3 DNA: TGTGCCAGCAGTTCGACCGGATTAATCAGGGCCCAGTACTTC. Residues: CASSSTGLIRAQYF. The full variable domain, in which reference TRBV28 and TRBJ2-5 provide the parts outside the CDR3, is DVKVTQSSRYLVKRTGEKVFLECVQDMDHENMFWYRQDPGLGLRLIYFSYDVKMKEKGDIPEGYSVSREKKERFSLILESASTNQTSMYLCASSSTGLIRAQYFGPGTRLLVL.

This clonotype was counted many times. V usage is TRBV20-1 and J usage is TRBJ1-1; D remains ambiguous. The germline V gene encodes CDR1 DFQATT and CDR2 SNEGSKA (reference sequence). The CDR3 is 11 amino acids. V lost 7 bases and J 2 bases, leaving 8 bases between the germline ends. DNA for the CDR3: TGCAGTGGGGAGGGTAACACTGAAGCTTTCTTT. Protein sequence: CSGEGNTEAFF.

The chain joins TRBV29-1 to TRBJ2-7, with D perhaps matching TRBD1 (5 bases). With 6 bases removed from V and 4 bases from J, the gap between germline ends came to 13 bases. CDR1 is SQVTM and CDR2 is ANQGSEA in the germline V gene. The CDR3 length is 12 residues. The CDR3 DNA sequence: TGCAGCGTGGAACGACCAGGGTACGAGCAGTACTTC. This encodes CSVERPGYEQYF.

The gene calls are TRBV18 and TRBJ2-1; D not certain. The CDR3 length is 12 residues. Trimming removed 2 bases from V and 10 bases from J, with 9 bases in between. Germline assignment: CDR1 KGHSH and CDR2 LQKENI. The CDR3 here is CASSPVVWEQFF. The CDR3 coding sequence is TGTGCCAGCTCACCAGTGGTTTGGGAGCAGTTCTTC.

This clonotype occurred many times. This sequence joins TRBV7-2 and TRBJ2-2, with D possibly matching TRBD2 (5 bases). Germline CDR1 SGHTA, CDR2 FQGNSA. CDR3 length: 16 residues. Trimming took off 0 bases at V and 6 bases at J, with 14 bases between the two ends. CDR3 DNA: TGTGCCAGCAGCTTAGCCCCACCCGGGATCGCCGGGGAGCTGTTTTTT. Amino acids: CASSLAPPGIAGELFF.

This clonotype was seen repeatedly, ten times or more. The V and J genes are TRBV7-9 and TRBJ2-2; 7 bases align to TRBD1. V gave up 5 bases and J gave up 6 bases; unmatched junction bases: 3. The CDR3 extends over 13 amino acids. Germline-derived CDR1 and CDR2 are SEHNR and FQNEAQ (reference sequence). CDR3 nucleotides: TGTGCCAGCAGCCCCGACAGGGCCGGGGAGCTGTTTTTT. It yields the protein CASSPDRAGELFF.

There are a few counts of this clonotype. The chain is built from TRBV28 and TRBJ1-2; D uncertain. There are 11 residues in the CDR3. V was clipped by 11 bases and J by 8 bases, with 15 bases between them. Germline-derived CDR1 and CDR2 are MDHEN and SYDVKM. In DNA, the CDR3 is TGTGCCGCACGGGGAATAAGAGGCTACACCTTC. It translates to CAARGIRGYTF.

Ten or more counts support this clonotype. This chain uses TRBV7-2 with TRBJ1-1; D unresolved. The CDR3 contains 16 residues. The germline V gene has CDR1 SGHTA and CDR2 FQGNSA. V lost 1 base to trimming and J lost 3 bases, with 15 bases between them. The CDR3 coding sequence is TGTGCCAGCAGCTTAGTGGCAGACCTGGGCGACACTGAAGCTTTCTTT. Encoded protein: CASSLVADLGDTEAFF.